Below are 20 T cell receptor beta chains sequenced from a single sample in a study of T-cell memory formation after mild COVID-19. MiXCR was run by TCRdb on the 5' RACE reads, yielding one entry per CDR3 protein. The sample includes around 150,000 distinct CDR3 sequences, 25% to 40% seen only once; the top ten take about 11%. The sequencing sample was made of PBMCs or a T cell subset sorted from them (not recorded which). The receptors derive from an adult woman who had mild COVID-19 (a few samples of this study predate the infection). Cell type and time point are not known.

V usage is TRBV9 and J usage is TRBJ2-7, with 11 bases fitting TRBD2. V lost 3 bases and J lost 6; bases outside the gene matches: 8. The CDR3 sequence is 15 residues long. Germline CDR1 SGDLS, CDR2 YYNGEE. CDR3 nucleotide sequence: TGTGCCAGCAGCGGGCTAGCGGGAGGCTCGACCGAGCAGTACTTC. Protein product: CASSGLAGGSTEQYF.

The CDR3 sequence is CASSGNSGANVLTF. The CDR3 coding sequence is TGTGCCAGCAGCGGTAACTCTGGGGCCAACGTCCTGACTTTC. The genes are TRBV11-2 and TRBJ2-6, with D unclear. This CDR3 spans 14 amino acids. Germline assignment: CDR1 SGHAT and CDR2 FQNNGV. V lost 5 bases, J lost 0 bases, and 5 bases lay in between. Full variable domain (missing parts from reference TRBV11-2 and TRBJ2-6): EAGVAQSPRYKIIEKRQSVAFWCNPISGHATLYWYQQILGQGPKLLIQFQNNGVVDDSQLPKDRFSAERLKGVDSTLKIQPAKLEDSAVYLCASSGNSGANVLTFGAGSRLTVL.

The chain employs TRBV3-1 and TRBJ2-7; 7 nucleotides agree with TRBD2. The CDR3 consists of 17 residues. Germline loops: CDR1 LGHDT, CDR2 YNNKEL (reference sequence). Trimming removed 0 bases from V and 4 bases from J; junction bases left unmatched: 12. CDR3 protein: CASSQDPGSGKGYEQYF. CDR3 nucleotide sequence: TGTGCCAGCAGCCAAGATCCGGGGAGCGGGAAGGGGTACGAGCAGTACTTC.

This clonotype was seen a handful of times. V and J are TRBV6-5 and TRBJ2-1; no clear D. The V and J ends lost 8 bases and 0 bases respectively, with 17 bases between them. The germline V gene encodes CDR1 MNHEY and CDR2 SVGAGI. The CDR3 spans 16 residues. The CDR3 spells CASRLLQVSSYNEQFF. For the CDR3, the DNA is TGTGCCAGCCGTCTCCTTCAAGTGAGCTCCTACAATGAGCAGTTCTTC.

This clonotype was observed a few times. The chain is built from TRBV27 and TRBJ2-5; D gene uncertain. The V gene's germline CDR1 is MNHEY and CDR2 SMNVEV (reference sequence). Between the trimmed V and J ends, which lost 5 bases and 3 bases, there was a span of 13 bases. The CDR3 runs to 14 residues. This CDR3 reads CASSRWNPKETQYF. The CDR3 DNA sequence: TGTGCCAGCAGTAGGTGGAATCCTAAAGAGACCCAGTACTTC.

This clonotype has a handful of counts. The CDR3 region is CASSLSGGPSNEQFF. The CDR3, as DNA: TGCGCCAGCAGCTTATCGGGGGGGCCAAGCAATGAGCAGTTCTTC. The V gene is TRBV5-1, the J gene TRBJ2-1; the match to TRBD2 covers 8 bases. V lost 2 bases to trimming and J lost 6 bases; unmatched junction nucleotides: 7. Germline lookup yields CDR1 SGHRS and CDR2 YFSETQ. The CDR3 is made up of 15 amino acids.

V and J are TRBV7-2 and TRBJ2-2, with 12 nucleotides matching TRBD2. The CDR3 contains 18 residues. The germline CDR1 and CDR2 sequences are SGHTA and FQGNSA. V was clipped by 3 bases and J by 0 bases; unmatched bases: 5. Here the CDR3 DNA reads TGTGCCAGCAGCTTTCCTAGGACTAGCGGGACGAACACCGGGGAGCTGTTTTTT. Translation: CASSFPRTSGTNTGELFF. The full variable domain, rest sourced from reference TRBV7-2 and TRBJ2-2, is GAGVSQSPSNKVTEKGKDVELRCDPISGHTALYWYRQSLGQGLEFLIYFQGNSAPDKSGLPSDRFSAERTGGSVSTLTIQRTQQEDSAVYLCASSFPRTSGTNTGELFFGEGSRLTVL.

This clonotype was observed a few times. The rearrangement uses TRBV7-9 and TRBJ2-3, with D unclear. The V end lost 5 bases, the J end lost 10 bases, and 10 bases lay between the germline ends. Germline CDR1 SEHNR, CDR2 FQNEAQ (reference sequence). This CDR3 comprises 11 residues. CDR3 in amino acids: CASSPEISQYF. In DNA, the CDR3 is TGTGCCAGCAGCCCAGAGATATCGCAGTATTTT.

The rearrangement uses TRBV27 and TRBJ1-1; the D gene is possibly TRBD1 (6 bases). Germline assignment: CDR1 MNHEY and CDR2 SMNVEV (reference sequence). There are 15 residues in the CDR3. The V gene lost 0 bases and the J gene lost 5 bases, with 13 bases spanning the gap. This chain's CDR3 is CASSLSSWRGTEAFF. The DNA for the CDR3 is TGTGCCAGCAGTTTATCTTCCTGGAGGGGGACTGAAGCTTTCTTT.

The V gene is TRBV20-1, the J gene TRBJ2-7, with TRBD1 matching 10 bases. Trimming removed 1 base from V and 2 bases from J; junction bases left unmatched: 2. Germline CDR1 is DFQATT and CDR2 is SNEGSKA (reference sequence). The CDR3 runs 14 residues. CDR3 coding DNA: TGCAGTGCTAGAGGCGGGACAGGGGCCTACGAGCAGTACTTC. It encodes CSARGGTGAYEQYF.

The chain couples TRBV20-1 to TRBJ1-6; D not certain. V was clipped by 0 bases and J by 10 bases, with 16 bases between them. Per the germline V gene, CDR1 is DFQATT and CDR2 is SNEGSKA (reference sequence). The length of the CDR3 is 15 residues. The CDR3 sequence is CSAREGDAGTSPLHF. Here the CDR3 DNA reads TGCAGTGCTAGAGAGGGTGACGCCGGTACGTCACCCCTCCACTTT.

V gene TRBV11-3 combines with J gene TRBJ2-5; TRBD2 might be the D (6 bases). CDR1 is SGHNT and CDR2 is YENEEA in the germline V gene. The CDR3 has 15 residues. Trimming shortened V by 1 base and J by 2 bases, and 11 bases separated the two germline ends. Here the CDR3 reads CASSLGRGPQETQYF. The CDR3 DNA sequence: TGTGCCAGCAGCTTAGGGCGGGGACCGCAAGAGACCCAGTACTTC.

The CDR3 loop reads CASSTGTVGGTEAFF. For the CDR3, the DNA is TGCGCCAGCAGCACGGGGACAGTGGGGGGCACTGAAGCTTTCTTT. The J gene is TRBJ1-1, the V gene TRBV5-1; 7 bases fit TRBD1. In germline, CDR1 is SGHRS, CDR2 YFSETQ. The CDR3 is 15 residues long. With 4 bases clipped from V and 4 bases from J, the junction kept 10 bases outside the gene matches.

The rearrangement joins TRBV2 to TRBJ1-5; TRBD1 is a possible D gene (5 bases). The germline V gene has CDR1 SNHLY and CDR2 FYNNEI. V was cut by 4 bases and J by 5 bases, with 15 bases left in between. There are 15 residues in the CDR3. CDR3 sequence (DNA): TGTGCCAGCAGTGCAGGGCAGGGCCGCGATCAGCCCCAGCATTTT. The encoded protein is CASSAGQGRDQPQHF. Combining the CDR3 with reference TRBV2 and TRBJ1-5 gives the whole variable domain EPEVTQTPSHQVTQMGQEVILRCVPISNHLYFYWYRQILGQKVEFLVSFYNNEISEKSEIFDDQFSVERPDGSNFTLKIRSTKLEDSAMYFCASSAGQGRDQPQHFGDGTRLSIL.

This clonotype was seen a few times. The gene calls are TRBV29-1 and TRBJ1-2, with a possible D match to TRBD1 (5 bases). Germline CDR1 and CDR2: SQVTM and ANQGSEA. The CDR3 consists of 16 residues. The germline V and J ends were trimmed by 3 bases and 0 bases, with 17 bases remaining between them. CDR3 DNA sequence: TGCAGCGTTGACAAGGGGCAGTCAATGACTAACTATGGCTACACCTTC. It codes for CSVDKGQSMTNYGYTF.

This clonotype was found a few times. The chain couples TRBV20-1 to TRBJ2-1; 12 nucleotides match TRBD2. The V segment lost 6 bases and the J segment 3 bases; nucleotides outside the gene matches: 6. The V gene's germline CDR1 is DFQATT and CDR2 SNEGSKA (reference sequence). The CDR3 length is 15 residues. The CDR3 bases are TGCAGTGCCGTGACTAGCGGGGGACTCTACAATGAGCAGTTCTTC. Translated, it gives CSAVTSGGLYNEQFF.

This clonotype was counted a few times. The chain recombines TRBV7-2 with TRBJ2-1; 14 positions agree with TRBD2. This CDR3 region has 17 residues. With V trimmed by 6 bases and J by 2 bases, 6 bases remained unmatched. Per the germline V gene, CDR1 is SGHTA and CDR2 is FQGNSA. The CDR3 nucleotides are TGTGCCAGCAGTCCAGGGACTAGCGGGGGCCCCTACAATGAGCAGTTCTTC. Residues: CASSPGTSGGPYNEQFF.

The chain has TRBV3-1 and TRBJ2-3, with 8 bases matching TRBD1. Germline lookup yields CDR1 LGHDT and CDR2 YNNKEL (reference sequence). V dropped 4 bases and J dropped 1; count of bases not matched to a gene: 4. The CDR3 is 15 residues long. CDR3 protein: CASSRKTGGTDTQYF. DNA of the CDR3: TGTGCCAGCAGCCGAAAGACAGGGGGCACAGATACGCAGTATTTT.

The table lists this clonotype with a few counts. The chain uses TRBV7-9 and TRBJ2-7; 7 nucleotides match TRBD2. The V gene end was trimmed by 3 bases and the J gene end by 4 bases; junction bases not matched to a gene: 3. CDR3 size: 13 residues. Germline V gives CDR1 SEHNR, CDR2 FQNEAQ (reference sequence). In DNA form, the CDR3 reads TGTGCCAGCAGCTTGCCTAGCGGATACGAGCAGTACTTC. This encodes CASSLPSGYEQYF.

This chain links TRBV6-1 with TRBJ1-2; D not resolved. The germline V and J ends were trimmed by 1 base and 10 bases, with 16 bases remaining between them. The CDR3 covers 14 residues. Germline loops: CDR1 MNHNS, CDR2 SASEGT. CDR3 sequence reads: CASSEVIGPGSYTF. The CDR3 coding sequence is TGTGCCAGCAGTGAAGTGATAGGCCCCGGGTCCTACACCTTC.